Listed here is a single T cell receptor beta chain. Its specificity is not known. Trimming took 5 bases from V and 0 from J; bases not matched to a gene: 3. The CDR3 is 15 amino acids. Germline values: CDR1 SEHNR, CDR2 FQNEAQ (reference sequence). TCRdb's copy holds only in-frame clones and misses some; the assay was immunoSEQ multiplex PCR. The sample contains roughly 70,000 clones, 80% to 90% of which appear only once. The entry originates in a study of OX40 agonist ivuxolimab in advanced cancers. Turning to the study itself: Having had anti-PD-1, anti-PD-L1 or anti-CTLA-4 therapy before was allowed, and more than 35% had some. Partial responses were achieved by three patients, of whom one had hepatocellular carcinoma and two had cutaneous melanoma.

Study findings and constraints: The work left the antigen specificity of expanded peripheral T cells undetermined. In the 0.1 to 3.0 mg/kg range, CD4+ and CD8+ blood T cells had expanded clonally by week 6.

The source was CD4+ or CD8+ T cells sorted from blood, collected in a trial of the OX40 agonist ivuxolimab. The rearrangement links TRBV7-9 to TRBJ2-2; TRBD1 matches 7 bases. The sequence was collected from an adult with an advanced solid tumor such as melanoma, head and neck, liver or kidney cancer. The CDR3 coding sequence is TGTGCCAGCAGCAGGGGGCCGGCGAACACCGGGGAGCTGTTTTTT. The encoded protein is CASSRGPANTGELFF.